This T cell receptor (beta chain) was retrieved from a study of prognosis after radiotherapy for stage I lung cancer. Turning to the study itself: SBRT was given in 3 to 5 fractions at a biologically effective dose of at least 100 Gy as radiotherapy.

This clonotype was counted at least ten times. The target antigen is unknown. V lost 2 bases and J 9 bases, leaving 11 bases between the germline ends. CDR3 length equals 13 residues. Germline loops: CDR1 SEHNR, CDR2 FQNEAQ (reference sequence). Researchers used two-round multiplex PCR to amplify TCR beta CDR3 starting from genomic DNA. Primers were specific to each TRBV and TRBJ gene in first-round PCR. In TCRdb, the multiplex PCR reads were re-called with MiXCR into one record per CDR3 protein. The table records tens of thousands of distinct CDR3 sequences, around 42% of them present only once. Study-wide results and caveats: TRBV and TRBJ gene usage reportedly differed between patients with and without metastases. Among patients who developed distant metastases, Shannon entropy after stereotactic body radiation therapy was lower.

The chain recombines TRBV7-9 with TRBJ2-1; D is ambiguous. Sample: PBMCs, taken before or after stereotactic body radiation therapy (not recorded which). This sequence originates from a donor aged 50 or older with non-small cell lung cancer. The CDR3: CASSLYSSGEQFF. CDR3 coding DNA: TGTGCCAGCAGCTTATATAGTTCGGGTGAGCAGTTCTTC. Variable domain in full (rest from reference TRBV7-9 and TRBJ2-1): DTGVSQNPRHKITKRGQNVTFRCDPISEHNRLYWYRQTLGQGPEFLTYFQNEAQLEKSRLLSDRFSAERPKGSFSTLEIQRTEQGDSAMYLCASSLYSSGEQFFGPGTRLTVL.